The clone carrying this T cell receptor (beta chain) was seen only a few times. The data are from a study of blood T cells in healthy people across ages. Study-level background: About one barcoded beta molecule was captured per two T cells (by template switching).

Together with a sample-barcoded 5' primer, a J-beta primer mix was included in a second PCR lasting about 6 to 11 cycles. TCRdb fed the 5' RACE reads into MiXCR, producing one record per CDR3 protein. The sample shows 700,000 to 850,000 distinct CDR3 sequences, about 55% of them seen only once. The receptor was derived from an elderly man in good health. Specimen: blood.

This CDR3 is CASTTGTLYQETQYF. The CDR3 region has the DNA TGTGCCAGTACCACCGGGACACTGTACCAAGAGACCCAGTACTTC. The chain links TRBV6-6 to TRBJ2-5; the D gene is possibly TRBD1 (6 bases). V was cut by 9 bases and J by 0 bases, with 17 bases left in between. Germline CDR1 reads MNHNY; CDR2 reads SVGAGI (reference sequence). The CDR3 loop spans 15 amino acids.